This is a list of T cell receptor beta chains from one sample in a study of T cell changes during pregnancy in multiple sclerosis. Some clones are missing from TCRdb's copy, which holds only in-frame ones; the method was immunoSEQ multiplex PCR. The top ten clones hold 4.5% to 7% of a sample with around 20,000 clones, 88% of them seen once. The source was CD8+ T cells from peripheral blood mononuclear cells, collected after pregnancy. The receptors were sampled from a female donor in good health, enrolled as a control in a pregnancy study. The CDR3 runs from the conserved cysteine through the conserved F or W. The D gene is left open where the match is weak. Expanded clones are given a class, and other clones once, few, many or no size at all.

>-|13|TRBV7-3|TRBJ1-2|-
CASGDHTNYGYTF
TGTGCCAGCGGAGACCACACTAACTATGGCTACACCTTC
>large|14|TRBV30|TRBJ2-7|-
CAWSLQDRIYEQYF
TGTGCCTGGAGTCTCCAAGACAGGATCTACGAGCAGTACTTC
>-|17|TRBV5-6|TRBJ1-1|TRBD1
CASSLLRTGTGLTEAFF
TGTGCCAGCAGCTTGTTACGGACCGGGACAGGGCTCACTGAAGCTTTCTTT
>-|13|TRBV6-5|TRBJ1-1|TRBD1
CASSSGTGGVAFF
TGTGCCAGCAGCTCCGGGACAGGGGGTGTAGCTTTCTTT
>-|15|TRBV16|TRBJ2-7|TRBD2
CASSSAGDLSYEQYF
TGTGCCAGCAGCTCAGCGGGGGATCTTTCCTACGAGCAGTACTTC
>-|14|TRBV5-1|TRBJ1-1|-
CASSRREVGTEAFF
TGCGCCAGCAGTAGACGTGAGGTCGGCACTGAAGCTTTCTTT
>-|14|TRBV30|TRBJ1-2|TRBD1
CAWGLDRGIYGYTF
TGTGCCTGGGGCCTCGACAGGGGAATTTATGGCTACACCTTC
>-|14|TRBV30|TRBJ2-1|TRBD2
CAWSLSGAPDEQFF
TGTGCCTGGAGTTTGAGCGGGGCCCCGGATGAGCAGTTCTTC
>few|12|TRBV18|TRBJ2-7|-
CASSPYGVEQYF
TGTGCCAGCTCACCATACGGGGTCGAACAGTACTTC
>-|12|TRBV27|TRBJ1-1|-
CASSPRGTEAFF
TGTGCCAGCAGCCCCAGGGGCACTGAAGCTTTCTTT
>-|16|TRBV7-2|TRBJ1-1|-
CASSLGALGGGLEAFF
TGTGCCAGCAGCTTAGGAGCACTTGGGGGGGGGCTTGAAGCTTTCTTT
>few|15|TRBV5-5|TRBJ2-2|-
CASSPGRAYTGELFF
TGTGCCAGCAGCCCGGGCAGGGCATACACCGGGGAGCTGTTTTTT
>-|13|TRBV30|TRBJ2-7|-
CAWMVRGEYEQYF
TGTGCCTGGATGGTCCGGGGTGAATACGAGCAGTACTTC
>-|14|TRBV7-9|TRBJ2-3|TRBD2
CASTGDRGGDTQYF
TGTGCCAGCACTGGGGATCGGGGGGGCGATACGCAGTATTTT
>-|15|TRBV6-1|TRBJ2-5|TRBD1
CASSDLRTGSETQYF
TGTGCCAGCAGTGACCTGAGGACAGGGAGCGAGACCCAGTACTTC
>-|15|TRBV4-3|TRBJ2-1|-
CASSRGGTAYNEQFF
TGCGCCAGCAGCCGCGGCGGGACAGCTTACAATGAGCAGTTCTTC
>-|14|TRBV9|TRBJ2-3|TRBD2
CASSGGGSTDTQYF
TGTGCCAGCAGCGGGGGGGGAAGCACAGATACGCAGTATTTT